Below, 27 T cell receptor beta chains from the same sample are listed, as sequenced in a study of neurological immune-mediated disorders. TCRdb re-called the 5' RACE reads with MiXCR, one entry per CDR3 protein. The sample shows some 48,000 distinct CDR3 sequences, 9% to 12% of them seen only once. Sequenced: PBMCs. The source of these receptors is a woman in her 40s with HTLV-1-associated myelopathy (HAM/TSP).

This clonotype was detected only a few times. CDR3 sequence: CASSLASRGLNEQYF. The CDR3 DNA is TGCGCCAGCAGCTTGGCCAGCAGGGGCCTCAACGAGCAGTACTTC. V gene TRBV5-1 combines with J gene TRBJ2-7; D is possibly TRBD1 (6 bases). The CDR3 is 15 amino acids. V was shortened by 0 bases and J by 5 bases, with 15 bases between the two germline ends. From germline, CDR1 is SGHRS and CDR2 YFSETQ.

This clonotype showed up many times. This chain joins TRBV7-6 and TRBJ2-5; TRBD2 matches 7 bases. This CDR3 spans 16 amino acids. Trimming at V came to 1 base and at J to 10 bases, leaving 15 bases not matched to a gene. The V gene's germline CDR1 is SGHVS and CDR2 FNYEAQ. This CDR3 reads CASSLVVEPEASGQYF. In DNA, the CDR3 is TGTGCCAGCAGCTTAGTAGTGGAACCGGAGGCTAGCGGCCAGTACTTC.

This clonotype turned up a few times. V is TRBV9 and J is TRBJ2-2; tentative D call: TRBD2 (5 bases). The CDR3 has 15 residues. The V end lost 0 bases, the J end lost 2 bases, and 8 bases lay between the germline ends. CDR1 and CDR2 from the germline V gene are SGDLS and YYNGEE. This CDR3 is CASSVGDYNTGELFF. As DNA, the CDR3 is TGTGCCAGCAGCGTAGGTGACTACAACACCGGGGAGCTGTTTTTT.

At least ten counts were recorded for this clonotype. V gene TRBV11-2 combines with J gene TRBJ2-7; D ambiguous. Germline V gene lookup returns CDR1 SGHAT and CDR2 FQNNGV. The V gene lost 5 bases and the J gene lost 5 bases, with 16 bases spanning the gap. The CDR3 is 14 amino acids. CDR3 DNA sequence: TGTGCCAGCAGCGTCTCCAGAGGTGGGCACGAGCAGTACTTC. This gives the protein CASSVSRGGHEQYF.

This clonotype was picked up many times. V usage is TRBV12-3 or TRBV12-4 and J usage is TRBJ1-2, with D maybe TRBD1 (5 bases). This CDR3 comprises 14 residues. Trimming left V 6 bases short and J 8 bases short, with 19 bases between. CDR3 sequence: CASSPTRRGWGYTF. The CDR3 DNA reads TGTGCCAGCAGCCCTACACGGAGGGGATGGGGCTACACCTTC.

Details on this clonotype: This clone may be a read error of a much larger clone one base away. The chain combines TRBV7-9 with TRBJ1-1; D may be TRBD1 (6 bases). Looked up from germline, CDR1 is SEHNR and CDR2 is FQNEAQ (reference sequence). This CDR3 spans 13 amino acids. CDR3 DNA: TGTGTCAGCAGTCCCGACAGGTACCCTGAAGCTTTCTTT. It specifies CVSSPDRYPEAFF. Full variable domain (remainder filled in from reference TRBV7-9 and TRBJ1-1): DTGVSQNPRHKITKRGQNVTFRCDPISEHNRLYWYRQTLGQGPEFLTYFQNEAQLEKSRLLSDRFSAERPKGSFSTLEIQRTEQGDSAMYLCVSSPDRYPEAFFGQGTRLTVV.

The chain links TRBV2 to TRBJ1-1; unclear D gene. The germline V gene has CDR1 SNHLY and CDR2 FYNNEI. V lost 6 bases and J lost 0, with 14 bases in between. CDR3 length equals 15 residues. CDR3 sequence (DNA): TGTGCCAGCAGAAATGGACCCTTCATGAACACTGAAGCTTTCTTT. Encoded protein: CASRNGPFMNTEAFF.

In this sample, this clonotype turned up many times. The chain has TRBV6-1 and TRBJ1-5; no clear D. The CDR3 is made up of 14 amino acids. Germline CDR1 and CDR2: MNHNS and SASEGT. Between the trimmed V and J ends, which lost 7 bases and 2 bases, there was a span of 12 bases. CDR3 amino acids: CASTWGDGNQPQHF. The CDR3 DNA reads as TGTGCCAGCACGTGGGGAGACGGCAATCAGCCCCAGCATTTT.

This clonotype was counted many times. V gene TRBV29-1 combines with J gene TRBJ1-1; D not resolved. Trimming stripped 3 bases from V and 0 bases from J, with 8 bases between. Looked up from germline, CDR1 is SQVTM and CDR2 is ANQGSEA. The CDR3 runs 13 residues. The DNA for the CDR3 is TGCAGCGTTGACAAGGAAATGAACACTGAAGCTTTCTTT. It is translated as CSVDKEMNTEAFF.

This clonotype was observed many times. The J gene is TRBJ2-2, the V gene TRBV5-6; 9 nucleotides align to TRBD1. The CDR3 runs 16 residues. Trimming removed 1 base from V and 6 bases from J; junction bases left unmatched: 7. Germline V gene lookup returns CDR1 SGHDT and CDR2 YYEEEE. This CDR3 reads CASSLYFGQGSGELFF. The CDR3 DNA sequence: TGTGCCAGCAGCTTGTATTTCGGACAGGGGTCCGGGGAGCTGTTTTTT.

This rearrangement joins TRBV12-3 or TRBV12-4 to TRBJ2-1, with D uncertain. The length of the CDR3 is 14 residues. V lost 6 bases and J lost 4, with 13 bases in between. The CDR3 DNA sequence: TGTGCCAGCAGCCCAACAGAGTTTTACAATGAGCAGTTCTTC. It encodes CASSPTEFYNEQFF.

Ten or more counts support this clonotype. The CDR3 loop reads CASSQGRSNSPLHF. As DNA, the CDR3 is TGTGCCAGCAGCCAAGGACGGTCTAATTCACCCCTCCACTTT. V gene TRBV3-1 combines with J gene TRBJ1-6; D gene unclear. The CDR3 loop spans 14 amino acids. V dropped 1 base and J dropped 6 bases, with 7 bases sitting between them. Germline V CDR1 and CDR2: LGHDT, YNNKEL (reference sequence).

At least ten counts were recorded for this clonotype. The CDR3 spells CASSLDRRSYNEQFF. DNA of the CDR3: TGCGCCAGCAGCCTGGACAGGCGCTCCTACAATGAGCAGTTCTTC. The chain links TRBV5-1 to TRBJ2-1, with 7 nucleotides matching TRBD1. The CDR3 contains 15 residues. Germline V lookup: CDR1 SGHRS, CDR2 YFSETQ. V was clipped by 4 bases and J by 0 bases; unmatched bases: 4.

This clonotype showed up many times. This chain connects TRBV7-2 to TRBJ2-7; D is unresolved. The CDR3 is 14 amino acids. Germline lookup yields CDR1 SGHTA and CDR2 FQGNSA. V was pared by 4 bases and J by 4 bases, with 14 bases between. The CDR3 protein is CASSSEAGRYEQYF. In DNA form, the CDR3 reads TGTGCCAGCAGCTCAGAGGCTGGAAGGTACGAGCAGTACTTC.

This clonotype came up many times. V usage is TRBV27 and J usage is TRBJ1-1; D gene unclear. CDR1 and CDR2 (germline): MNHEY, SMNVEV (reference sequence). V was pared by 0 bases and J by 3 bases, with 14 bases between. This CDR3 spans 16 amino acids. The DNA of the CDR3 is TGTGCCAGCAGTTTATCGTCGGTTGGTACGTACACTGAAGCTTTCTTT. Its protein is CASSLSSVGTYTEAFF.

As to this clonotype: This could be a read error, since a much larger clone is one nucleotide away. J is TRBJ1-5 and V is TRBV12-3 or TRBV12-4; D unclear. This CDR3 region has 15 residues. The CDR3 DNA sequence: TGTGTCAGCAGTTTAGGTATTGGGGGCAATCAGCCCCAGCATTTT. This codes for CVSSLGIGGNQPQHF.

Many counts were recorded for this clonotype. Here the CDR3 reads CAISGGGGFYEQYF. The CDR3 nucleotides read TGTGCCATCAGTGGGGGGGGGGGCTTCTACGAGCAGTACTTC. The genes are TRBV10-3 and TRBJ2-7; possibly TRBD2 for D (7 bases). Germline values: CDR1 ENHRY, CDR2 SYGVKD. The V gene lost 4 bases and the J gene lost 3 bases, with 13 bases spanning the gap. This CDR3 has 14 residues.

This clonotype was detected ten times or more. The CDR3 sequence is CASSDGASGQNIQYF. The DNA of the CDR3 is TGTGCCAGCAGCGATGGGGCTAGCGGTCAAAACATTCAGTACTTC. The V gene is TRBV9, the J gene TRBJ2-4; 7 bases map to TRBD2. V gave up 3 bases and J gave up 5 bases; unmatched junction bases: 8. The CDR3 has 15 amino acids. The germline gives CDR1 SGDLS, CDR2 YYNGEE.

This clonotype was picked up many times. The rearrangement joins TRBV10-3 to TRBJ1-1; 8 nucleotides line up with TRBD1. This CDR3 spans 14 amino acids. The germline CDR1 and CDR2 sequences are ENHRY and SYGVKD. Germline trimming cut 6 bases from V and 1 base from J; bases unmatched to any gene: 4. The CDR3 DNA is TGTGCCATCAGGCCCGACAGGGGGAACACTGAAGCTTTCTTT. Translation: CAIRPDRGNTEAFF.

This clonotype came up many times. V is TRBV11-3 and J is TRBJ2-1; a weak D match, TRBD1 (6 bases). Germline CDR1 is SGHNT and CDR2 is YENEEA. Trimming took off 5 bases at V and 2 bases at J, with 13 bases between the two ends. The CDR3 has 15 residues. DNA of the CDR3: TGTGCCAGCAGCCCGAGGACAGACACCTACAATGAGCAGTTCTTC. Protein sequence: CASSPRTDTYNEQFF.

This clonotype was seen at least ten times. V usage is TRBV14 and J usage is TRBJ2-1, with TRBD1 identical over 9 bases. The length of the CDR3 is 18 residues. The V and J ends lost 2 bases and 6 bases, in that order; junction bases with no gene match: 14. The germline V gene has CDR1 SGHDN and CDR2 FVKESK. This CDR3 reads CASSQRVPGQGIINEQFF. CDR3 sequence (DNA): TGTGCCAGCAGCCAAAGAGTGCCGGGACAGGGAATTATCAATGAGCAGTTCTTC.

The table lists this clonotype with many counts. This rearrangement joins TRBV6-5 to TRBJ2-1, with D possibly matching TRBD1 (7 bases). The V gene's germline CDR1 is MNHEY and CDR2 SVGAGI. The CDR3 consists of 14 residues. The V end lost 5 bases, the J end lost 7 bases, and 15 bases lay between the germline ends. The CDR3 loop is CASSGGTALNEQFF. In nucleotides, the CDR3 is TGTGCCAGCAGTGGGGGGACAGCTTTGAATGAGCAGTTCTTC.

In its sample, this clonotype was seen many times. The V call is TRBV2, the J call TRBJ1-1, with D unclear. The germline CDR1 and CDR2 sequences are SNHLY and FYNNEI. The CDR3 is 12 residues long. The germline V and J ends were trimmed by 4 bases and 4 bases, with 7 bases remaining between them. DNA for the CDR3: TGTGCCAGCAGTGTAGGTCCCACTGAAGCTTTCTTT. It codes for CASSVGPTEAFF.

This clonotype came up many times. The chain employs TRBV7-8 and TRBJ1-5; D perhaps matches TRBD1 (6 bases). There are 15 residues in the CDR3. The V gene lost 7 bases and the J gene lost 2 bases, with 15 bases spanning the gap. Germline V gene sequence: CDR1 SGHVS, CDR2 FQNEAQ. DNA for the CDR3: TGTGCCAGCATCGATGGACAGCCTGGCAATCAGCCCCAGCATTTT. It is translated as CASIDGQPGNQPQHF.

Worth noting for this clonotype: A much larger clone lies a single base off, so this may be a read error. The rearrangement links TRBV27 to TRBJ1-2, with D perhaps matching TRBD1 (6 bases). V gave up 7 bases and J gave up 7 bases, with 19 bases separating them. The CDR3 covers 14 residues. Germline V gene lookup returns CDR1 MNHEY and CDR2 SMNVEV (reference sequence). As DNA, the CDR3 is TGTGCCAGCACCCTAAGTGGGGGGGCGGGTGGCTACACCTTC. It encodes CASTLSGGAGGYTF.

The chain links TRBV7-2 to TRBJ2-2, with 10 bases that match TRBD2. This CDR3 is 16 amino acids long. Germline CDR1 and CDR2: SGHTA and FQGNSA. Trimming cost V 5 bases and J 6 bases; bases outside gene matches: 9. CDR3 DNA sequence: TGTGCCAGCAGCCGTACTAGCGGGGTGGCGGCCGGGGAGCTGTTTTTT. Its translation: CASSRTSGVAAGELFF.

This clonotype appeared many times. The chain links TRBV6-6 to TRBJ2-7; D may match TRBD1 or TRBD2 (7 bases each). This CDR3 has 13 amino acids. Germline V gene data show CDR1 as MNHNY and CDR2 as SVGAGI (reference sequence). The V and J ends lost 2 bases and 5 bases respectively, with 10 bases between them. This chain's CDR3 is CASSYQGGNEQYF. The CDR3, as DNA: TGTGCCAGCAGTTACCAGGGGGGGAACGAGCAGTACTTC.